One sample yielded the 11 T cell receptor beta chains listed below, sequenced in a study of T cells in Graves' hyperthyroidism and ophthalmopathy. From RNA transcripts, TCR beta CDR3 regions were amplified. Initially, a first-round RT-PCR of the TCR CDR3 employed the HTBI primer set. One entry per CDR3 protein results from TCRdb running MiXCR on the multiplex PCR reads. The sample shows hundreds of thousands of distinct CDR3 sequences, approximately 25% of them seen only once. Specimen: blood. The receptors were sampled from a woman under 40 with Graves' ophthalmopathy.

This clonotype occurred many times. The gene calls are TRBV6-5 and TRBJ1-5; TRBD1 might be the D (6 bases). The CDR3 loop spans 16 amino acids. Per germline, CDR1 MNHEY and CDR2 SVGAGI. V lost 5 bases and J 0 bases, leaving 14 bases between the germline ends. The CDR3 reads CASSPRGGDSNQPQHF. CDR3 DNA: TGTGCCAGCAGTCCCAGGGGAGGCGATAGCAATCAGCCCCAGCATTTT.

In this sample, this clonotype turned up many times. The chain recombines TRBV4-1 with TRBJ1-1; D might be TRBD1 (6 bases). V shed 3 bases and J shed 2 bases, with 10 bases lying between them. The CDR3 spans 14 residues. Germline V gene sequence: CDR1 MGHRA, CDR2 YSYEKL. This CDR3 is CASSQEDSNTEAFF. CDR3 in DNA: TGCGCCAGCAGCCAGGAGGACAGCAACACTGAAGCTTTCTTT.

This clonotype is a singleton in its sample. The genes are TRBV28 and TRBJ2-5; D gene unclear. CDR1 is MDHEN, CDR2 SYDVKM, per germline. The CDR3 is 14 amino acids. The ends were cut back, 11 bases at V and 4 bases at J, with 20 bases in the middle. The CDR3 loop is CAAKGRGRVETQYF. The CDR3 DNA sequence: TGTGCCGCAAAGGGCAGAGGTAGGGTAGAGACCCAGTACTTC.

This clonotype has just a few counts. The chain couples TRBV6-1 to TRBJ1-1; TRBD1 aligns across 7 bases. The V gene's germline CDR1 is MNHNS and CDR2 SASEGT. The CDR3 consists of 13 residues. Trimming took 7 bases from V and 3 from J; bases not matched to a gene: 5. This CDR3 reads CASNWDSHTEAFF. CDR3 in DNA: TGTGCCAGCAACTGGGACAGCCACACTGAAGCTTTCTTT.

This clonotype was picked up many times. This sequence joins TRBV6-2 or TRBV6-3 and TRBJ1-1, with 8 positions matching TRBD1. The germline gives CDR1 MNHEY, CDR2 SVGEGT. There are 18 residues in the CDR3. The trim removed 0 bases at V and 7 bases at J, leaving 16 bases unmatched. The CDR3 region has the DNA TGTGCCAGCAGTTACTCGCCCCCGCAGGGGGCTAATTGGGTTGAAGCTTTCTTT. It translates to CASSYSPPQGANWVEAFF.

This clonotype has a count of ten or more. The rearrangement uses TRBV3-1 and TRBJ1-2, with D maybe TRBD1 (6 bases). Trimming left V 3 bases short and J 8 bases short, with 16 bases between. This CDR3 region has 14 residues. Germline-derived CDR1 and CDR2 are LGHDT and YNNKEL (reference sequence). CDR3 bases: TGTGCCAGCAGCCAGGGGAGACAGGTATACGGCTACACCTTC. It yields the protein CASSQGRQVYGYTF.

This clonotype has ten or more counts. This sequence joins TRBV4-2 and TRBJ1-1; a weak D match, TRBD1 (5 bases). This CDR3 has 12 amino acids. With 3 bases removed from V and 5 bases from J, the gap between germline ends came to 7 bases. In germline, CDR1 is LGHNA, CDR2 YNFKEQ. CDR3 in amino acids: CASSHRQTEAFF. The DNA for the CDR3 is TGTGCCAGCAGCCATCGACAGACTGAAGCTTTCTTT.

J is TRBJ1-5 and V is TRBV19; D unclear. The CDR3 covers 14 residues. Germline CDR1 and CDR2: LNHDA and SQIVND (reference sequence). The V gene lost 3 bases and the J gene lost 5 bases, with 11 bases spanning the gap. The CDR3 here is CASSMVWRDQPQHF. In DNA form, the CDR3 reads TGTGCCAGTAGTATGGTTTGGAGAGATCAGCCCCAGCATTTT.

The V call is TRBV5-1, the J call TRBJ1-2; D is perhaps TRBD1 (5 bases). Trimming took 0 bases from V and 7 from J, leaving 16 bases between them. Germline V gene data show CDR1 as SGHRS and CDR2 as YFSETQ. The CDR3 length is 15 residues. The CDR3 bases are TGCGCCAGCAGCTTGGAAACAGGTGCCTCCCTTGGCTACACCTTC. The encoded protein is CASSLETGASLGYTF.

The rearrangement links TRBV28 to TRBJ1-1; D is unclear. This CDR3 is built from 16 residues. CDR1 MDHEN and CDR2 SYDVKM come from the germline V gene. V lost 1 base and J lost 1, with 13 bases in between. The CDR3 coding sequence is TGTGCCAGCAGTTTATCCCAGAGACCCCCGAACACTGAAGCTTTCTTT. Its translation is CASSLSQRPPNTEAFF. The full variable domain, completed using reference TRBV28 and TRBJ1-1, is DVKVTQSSRYLVKRTGEKVFLECVQDMDHENMFWYRQDPGLGLRLIYFSYDVKMKEKGDIPEGYSVSREKKERFSLILESASTNQTSMYLCASSLSQRPPNTEAFFGQGTRLTVV.

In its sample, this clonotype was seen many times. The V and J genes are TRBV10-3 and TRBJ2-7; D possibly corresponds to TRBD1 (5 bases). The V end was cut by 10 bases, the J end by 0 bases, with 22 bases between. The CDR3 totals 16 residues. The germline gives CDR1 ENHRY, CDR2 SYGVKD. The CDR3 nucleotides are TGTGCCACCAGAGGTGGCGGACAACGACTCTCCTACGAGCAGTACTTC. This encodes CATRGGGQRLSYEQYF.